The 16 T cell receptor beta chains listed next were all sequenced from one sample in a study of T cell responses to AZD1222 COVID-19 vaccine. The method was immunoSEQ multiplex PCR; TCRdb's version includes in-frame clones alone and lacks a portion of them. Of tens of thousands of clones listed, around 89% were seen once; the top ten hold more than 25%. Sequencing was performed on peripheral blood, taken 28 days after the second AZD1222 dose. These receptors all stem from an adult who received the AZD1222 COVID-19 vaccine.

This chain's CDR3 is CASSAIPLRTDTQYF. CDR3 bases: TGTGCCAGCAGCGCTATTCCTTTACGCACAGATACGCAGTATTTT. The V gene is TRBV3-1 (or the pseudogene TRBV3-2), the J gene TRBJ2-3; no definite D call. Trimming removed 5 bases at V and 1 base at J, with 13 bases between. The CDR3 spans 15 residues. Germline loops: CDR1 LGHDT, CDR2 YNNKEL (reference sequence).

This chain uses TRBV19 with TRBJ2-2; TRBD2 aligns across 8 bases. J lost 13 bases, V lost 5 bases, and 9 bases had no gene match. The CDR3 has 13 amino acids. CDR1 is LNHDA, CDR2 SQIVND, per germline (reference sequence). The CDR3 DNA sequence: TGTGCCAGTAGTTTCCTCATAGCGGGACTGCTGTTTTTT. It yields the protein CASSFLIAGLLFF.

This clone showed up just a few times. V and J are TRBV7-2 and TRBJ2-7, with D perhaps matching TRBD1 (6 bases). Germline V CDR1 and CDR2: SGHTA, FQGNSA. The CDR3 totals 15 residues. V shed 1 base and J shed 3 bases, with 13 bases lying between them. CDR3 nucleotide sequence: TGTGCCAGCAGCTTAGAGGTAGCACAGGGCTACGAGCAGTACTTC. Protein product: CASSLEVAQGYEQYF.

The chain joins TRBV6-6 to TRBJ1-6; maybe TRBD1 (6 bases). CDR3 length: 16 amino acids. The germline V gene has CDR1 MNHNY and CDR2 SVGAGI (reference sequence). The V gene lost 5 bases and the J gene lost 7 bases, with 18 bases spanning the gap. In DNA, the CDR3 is TGTGCCAGCAGTAACCCGGGGGGACATGTCAATTCACCCCTCCACTTT. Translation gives CASSNPGGHVNSPLHF.

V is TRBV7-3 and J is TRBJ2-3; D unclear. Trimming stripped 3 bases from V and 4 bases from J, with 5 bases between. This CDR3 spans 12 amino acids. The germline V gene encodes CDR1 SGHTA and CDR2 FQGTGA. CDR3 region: CASSFGPDTQYF. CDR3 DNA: TGTGCCAGCAGCTTTGGACCAGATACGCAGTATTTT.

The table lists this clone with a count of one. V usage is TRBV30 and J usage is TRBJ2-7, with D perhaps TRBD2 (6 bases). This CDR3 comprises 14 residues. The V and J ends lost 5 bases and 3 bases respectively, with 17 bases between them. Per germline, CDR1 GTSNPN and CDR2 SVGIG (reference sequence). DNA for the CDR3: TGTGCCTGGGGACTAACTGGGGGAATCTACGAGCAGTACTTC. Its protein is CAWGLTGGIYEQYF.

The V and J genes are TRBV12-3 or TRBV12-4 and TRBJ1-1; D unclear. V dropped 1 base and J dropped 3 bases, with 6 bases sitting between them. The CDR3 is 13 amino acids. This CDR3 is CASSLGVHTEAFF. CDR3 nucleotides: TGTGCCAGCAGTTTAGGGGTACACACTGAAGCTTTCTTT.

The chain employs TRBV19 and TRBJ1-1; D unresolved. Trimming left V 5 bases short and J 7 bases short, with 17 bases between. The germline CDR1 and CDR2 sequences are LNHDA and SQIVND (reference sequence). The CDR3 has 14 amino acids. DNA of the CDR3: TGTGCCAGTAGTTTGACGACCGTCAACTTTGAAGCTTTCTTT. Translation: CASSLTTVNFEAFF.

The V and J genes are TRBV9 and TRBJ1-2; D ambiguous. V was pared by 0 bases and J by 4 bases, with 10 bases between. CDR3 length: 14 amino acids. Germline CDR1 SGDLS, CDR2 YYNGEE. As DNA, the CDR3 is TGTGCCAGCAGCGTAGATAGCAGTCCCTATGGCTACACCTTC. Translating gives CASSVDSSPYGYTF.

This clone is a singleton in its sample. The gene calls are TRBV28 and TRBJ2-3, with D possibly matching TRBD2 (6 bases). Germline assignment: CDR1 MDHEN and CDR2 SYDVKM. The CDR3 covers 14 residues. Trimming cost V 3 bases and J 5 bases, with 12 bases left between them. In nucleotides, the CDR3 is TGTGCCAGCAGTTTTCGTTTGGAGGGAGATACGCAGTATTTT. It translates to CASSFRLEGDTQYF. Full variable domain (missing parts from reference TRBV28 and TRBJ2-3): DVKVTQSSRYLVKRTGEKVFLECVQDMDHENMFWYRQDPGLGLRLIYFSYDVKMKEKGDIPEGYSVSREKKERFSLILESASTNQTSMYLCASSFRLEGDTQYFGPGTRLTVL.

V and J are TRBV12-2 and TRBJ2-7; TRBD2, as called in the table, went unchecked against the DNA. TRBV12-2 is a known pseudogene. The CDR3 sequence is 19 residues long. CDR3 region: CASRLGVQFVAVYSYEQYF. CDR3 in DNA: TGTGCAAGTCGCTTAGGGGTACAATTTGTAGCGGTTTATTCCTACGAGCAGTACTTC.

The CDR3 DNA follows: TGTGCCAGCACCCCGGACAGTATCCGATCCTACGAGCAGTACTTC. Protein sequence: CASTPDSIRSYEQYF. The chain carries TRBV6-2 or TRBV6-3 and TRBJ2-7, with a possible D match to TRBD1 (6 bases). Trimming left V 7 bases short and J 1 base short, with 17 bases between. The V gene's germline CDR1 is MNHEY and CDR2 SVGEGT. The CDR3 extends over 15 amino acids.

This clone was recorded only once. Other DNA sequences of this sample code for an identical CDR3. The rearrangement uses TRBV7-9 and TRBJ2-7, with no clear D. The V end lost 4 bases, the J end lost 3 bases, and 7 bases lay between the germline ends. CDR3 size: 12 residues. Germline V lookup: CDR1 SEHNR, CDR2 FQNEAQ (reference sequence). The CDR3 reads CASSSQGYEQYF. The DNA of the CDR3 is TGTGCCAGCAGCTCCCAAGGCTACGAGCAGTACTTC.

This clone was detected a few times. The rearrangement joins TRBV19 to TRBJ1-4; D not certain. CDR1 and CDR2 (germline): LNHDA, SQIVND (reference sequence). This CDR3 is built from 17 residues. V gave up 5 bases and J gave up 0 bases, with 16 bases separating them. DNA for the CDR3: TGTGCCAGTAGTCCTTGGGGAGGAGGGTCAACTAATGAAAAACTGTTTTTT. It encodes CASSPWGGGSTNEKLFF.

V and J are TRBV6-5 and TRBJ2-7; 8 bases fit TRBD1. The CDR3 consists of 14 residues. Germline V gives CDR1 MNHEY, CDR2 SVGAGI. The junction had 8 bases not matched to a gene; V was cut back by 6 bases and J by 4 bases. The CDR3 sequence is CASSTGGGGYEQYF. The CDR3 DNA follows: TGTGCCAGCAGCACAGGGGGAGGTGGGTACGAGCAGTACTTC.

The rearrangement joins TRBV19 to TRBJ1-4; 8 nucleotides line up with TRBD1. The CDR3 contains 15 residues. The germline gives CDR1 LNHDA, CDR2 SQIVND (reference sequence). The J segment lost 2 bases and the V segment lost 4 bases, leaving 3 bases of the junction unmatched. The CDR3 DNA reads TGTGCCAGTAGTAGTCCAGGGGGCACTAATGAAAAACTGTTTTTT. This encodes CASSSPGGTNEKLFF. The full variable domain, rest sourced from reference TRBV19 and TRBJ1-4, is DGGITQSPKYLFRKEGQNVTLSCEQNLNHDAMYWYRQDPGQGLRLIYYSQIVNDFQKGDIAEGYSVSREKKESFPLTVTSAQKNPTAFYLCASSSPGGTNEKLFFGSGTQLSVL.